The TCR beta chain under discussion was sequenced for a study of molecular identifiers for immune sequencing clone quantification. Study information: Split five ways in replicates, RNA from around 20,000 or 99,000 naive CD8 cells had four portions sequenced.

The use of previously described methods and listed TCR primers produced the bulk TCR libraries. One entry per CDR3 protein, called by TCRdb with MiXCR from the PCR reads. Here the sample spans about 510,000 distinct CDR3 sequences, about 20% being singletons. The CDR3 extends over 17 amino acids. Of note for this clonotype: One junction end disagrees with the germline gene, perhaps due to a read error.

Naive CD8 T cells, phenotype CD8+CD4-CCR7+CD45RA+, were sorted. The sample was naive CD8+ T cells from blood, with Jurkat cell RNA spiked in. Regarding subset: FACS-sorted CD8+CD4-CCR7+CD45RA+ naive T cells. This receptor was taken from a human donor in good health. Some libraries in this study had Jurkat cell RNA spiked in. The chain uses TRBV5-3 and TRBJ2-7, with a tentative D call TRBD2 (5 bases). TRBV5-3 is treated as an ORF (open reading frame) with a function not yet certain. CDR3 residues: CASSLGPPGMSSYEQYF. For the CDR3, the DNA is TGTGCCAGCAGCTTAGGTCCCCCGGGGATGAGCTCCTACGAGCAGTACTTC.